Each of the 26 T cell receptor beta chains below was sequenced from the same sample in a study of Tregs in tolerant kidney transplant recipients. Generated by immunoSEQ multiplex PCR, the TCRdb table keeps only in-frame clones and is missing some. Found here are more than 30,000 clones, about four fifths of them singletons; the top ten hold about 2.3%. The antigens for these receptors are not known. The sample consisted of Tregs from blood cultured with allogeneic cells. Receptors were obtained from a human donor in good health.

The V and J genes are TRBV5-5 and TRBJ2-1, with D possibly being TRBD2 (5 bases). CDR3 length: 12 residues. Germline V lookup: CDR1 SGHKS, CDR2 YYEKEE (reference sequence). V lost 4 bases to trimming and J lost 13 bases, with 15 bases between them. The CDR3 region is CASSNRPGKQFF. For the CDR3, the DNA is TGTGCCAGCAGCAATAGACCGGGGAAACAGTTCTTC.

Here the CDR3 reads CAWQKGDGWTGELFF. The CDR3 nucleotides are TGTGCCTGGCAAAAAGGGGACGGGTGGACCGGGGAGCTGTTTTTT. This chain connects TRBV30 to TRBJ2-2, with D perhaps given as TRBD1 or TRBD2 (5 bases each). Trimming left V 5 bases short and J 5 bases short, with 18 bases between. CDR1 is GTSNPN, CDR2 SVGIG, per germline (reference sequence). CDR3 size: 15 residues.

The genes are TRBV30 and TRBJ1-1; D unclear. This CDR3 contains 14 residues. The V end was cut by 0 bases, the J end by 7 bases, with 15 bases between. Germline V gene lookup returns CDR1 GTSNPN and CDR2 SVGIG (reference sequence). As DNA, the CDR3 is TGTGCCTGGAGTGTACTTGGTGGGGAGGGTGAAGCTTTCTTT. Residues: CAWSVLGGEGEAFF.

This clone is a singleton in its sample. This chain links TRBV11-2 with TRBJ2-3, with TRBD2 matching 8 bases. CDR1 is SGHAT, CDR2 FQNNGV, per germline. The CDR3 is made up of 18 amino acids. The V and J ends lost 5 bases and 2 bases, in that order; junction bases with no gene match: 15. DNA of the CDR3: TGTGCCAGCAGCCTATATTCCCGACTAGCGTACTTCACAGATACGCAGTATTTT. Protein product: CASSLYSRLAYFTDTQYF.

By sample fraction, this clone is medium-sized. The genes are TRBV4-2 and TRBJ2-3, with D perhaps matching TRBD2 (6 bases). The CDR3 contains 14 residues. V dropped 0 bases and J dropped 6 bases, with 10 bases sitting between them. CDR1 is LGHNA and CDR2 is YNFKEQ in the germline V gene. The CDR3 DNA follows: TGTGCCAGCAGCCAAGACCCGGGGGAGGATACGCAGTATTTT. Protein sequence: CASSQDPGEDTQYF.

The rearrangement joins TRBV5-1 to TRBJ2-2; 10 bases line up with TRBD1. J lost 7 bases, V lost 3 bases, and 9 bases had no gene match. The CDR3 covers 16 residues. Per germline, CDR1 SGHRS and CDR2 YFSETQ. CDR3 nucleotide sequence: TGCGCCAGCAGCTCCCTAGGGACAGGGGAGGTCGGGGAGCTGTTTTTT. It is translated as CASSSLGTGEVGELFF.

The chain has TRBV11-2 and TRBJ2-3; TRBD2 matches 16 bases. The V segment lost 6 bases and the J segment 6 bases; nucleotides outside the gene matches: 6. CDR3 length: 16 amino acids. Germline V gene data show CDR1 as SGHAT and CDR2 as FQNNGV. CDR3 DNA sequence: TGTGCCAGCAGGGGACTAGCGGGGGGGCCGAGGGATACGCAGTATTTT. Protein sequence: CASRGLAGGPRDTQYF. The whole variable domain, remainder taken from reference TRBV11-2 and TRBJ2-3, is EAGVAQSPRYKIIEKRQSVAFWCNPISGHATLYWYQQILGQGPKLLIQFQNNGVVDDSQLPKDRFSAERLKGVDSTLKIQPAKLEDSAVYLCASRGLAGGPRDTQYFGPGTRLTVL.

The genes are TRBV29-1 and TRBJ1-1; 8 positions match TRBD1. CDR3 length: 10 residues. Germline V gene lookup returns CDR1 SQVTM and CDR2 ANQGSEA. V shed 8 bases, J shed 7 bases, and the junction held 3 bases outside the gene matches. CDR3 residues: CSSGGYEAFF. CDR3 coding DNA: TGCAGCTCAGGGGGCTATGAAGCTTTCTTT.

The chain joins TRBV7-2 to TRBJ2-5, with a possible D match to TRBD2 (5 bases). The germline gives CDR1 SGHTA, CDR2 FQGNSA. The V end lost 5 bases, the J end lost 0 bases, and 10 bases lay between the germline ends. CDR3 length equals 14 residues. The CDR3 loop is CASSPRGYQETQYF. Written as DNA, the CDR3 is TGTGCCAGCAGCCCCCGGGGATACCAAGAGACCCAGTACTTC.

The genes are TRBV9 and TRBJ2-1, with 7 bases aligning to TRBD2. The CDR3 covers 16 residues. Germline CDR1 and CDR2: SGDLS and YYNGEE. J gave up 5 bases and V 0 bases, and 8 bases lay outside the gene matches. This chain's CDR3 is CASSVAGAGLNNEQFF. CDR3 bases: TGTGCCAGCAGCGTAGCTGGCGCGGGACTAAACAATGAGCAGTTCTTC. Based on the CDR3 plus reference TRBV9 and TRBJ2-1, the full variable domain is DSGVTQTPKHLITATGQRVTLRCSPRSGDLSVYWYQQSLDQGLQFLIQYYNGEERAKGNILERFSAQQFPDLHSELNLSSLELGDSALYFCASSVAGAGLNNEQFFGPGTRLTVL.

CDR3 DNA sequence: TGTGCCACCAGCCCGCGGAGGGGATCGAACACTGAAGCTTTCTTT. Translation gives CATSPRRGSNTEAFF. The chain couples TRBV15 to TRBJ1-1, with a tentative D call TRBD1 (5 bases). CDR1 is LNHNV, CDR2 YYDKDF, per germline (reference sequence). This CDR3 has 15 residues. The V end was cut by 5 bases, the J end by 1 base, with 14 bases between. The full variable domain, in which reference TRBV15 and TRBJ1-1 provide the parts outside the CDR3, is DAMVIQNPRYQVTQFGKPVTLSCSQTLNHNVMYWYQQKSSQAPKLLFHYYDKDFNNEADTPDNFQSRRPNTSFCFLDIRSPGLGDTAMYLCATSPRRGSNTEAFFGQGTRLTVV.

This clone was picked up one time. This chain links TRBV18 with TRBJ1-3, with 7 bases fitting TRBD1. V trimming: 3 bases; J trimming: 1 base; junction bases outside the gene matches: 3. This CDR3 contains 15 residues. Germline V lookup: CDR1 KGHSH, CDR2 LQKENI. CDR3 sequence reads: CASSPSTGSGNTIYF. CDR3 sequence (DNA): TGTGCCAGCTCACCGTCGACAGGGTCTGGAAACACCATATATTTT. The whole variable domain, remainder taken from reference TRBV18 and TRBJ1-3, is NAGVMQNPRHLVRRRGQEARLRCSPMKGHSHVYWYRQLPEEGLKFMVYLQKENIIDESGMPKERFSAEFPKEGPSILRIQQVVRGDSAAYFCASSPSTGSGNTIYFGEGSWLTVV.

This clone was recorded a few times. This chain connects TRBV28 to TRBJ1-4; D not certain. CDR3 length: 15 amino acids. Germline CDR1 is MDHEN and CDR2 is SYDVKM. Trimming pared 5 bases from V and 7 bases from J, leaving 17 bases between. Here the CDR3 reads CASSPGAAYAEKLFF. As DNA, the CDR3 is TGTGCCAGCAGTCCTGGAGCAGCCTACGCTGAAAAACTGTTTTTT.

The chain combines TRBV7-3 with TRBJ1-3; D not resolved. CDR3 length: 13 residues. Germline lookup yields CDR1 SGHTA and CDR2 FQGTGA. Trimming shortened V by 5 bases and J by 4 bases, and 9 bases separated the two germline ends. CDR3 DNA sequence: TGTGCCAGCAGCCAACGACCCGGAAACACCATATATTTT. As protein: CASSQRPGNTIYF.

As regards this clone: This same CDR3 is encoded by further DNA sequences in the sample. The chain carries TRBV6-5 and TRBJ1-2; weak D call: TRBD1 (6 bases). The germline gives CDR1 MNHEY, CDR2 SVGAGI. Trimming left V 5 bases short and J 8 bases short, with 15 bases between. This CDR3 comprises 13 residues. The CDR3 coding sequence is TGTGCCAGCAGTGACGAGGGGGGATACGGCTACACCTTC. Translated: CASSDEGGYGYTF.

The chain recombines TRBV10-3 with TRBJ2-1, with TRBD1 matching 9 bases. Per the germline V gene, CDR1 is ENHRY and CDR2 is SYGVKD. This CDR3 contains 13 residues. V was clipped by 10 bases and J by 3 bases; unmatched bases: 4. The CDR3 reads CATRTGVYNEQFF. In nucleotides, the CDR3 is TGTGCCACCCGGACAGGGGTCTACAATGAGCAGTTCTTC.

The V and J genes are TRBV6-5 and TRBJ1-1, with no clear D. The CDR3 covers 15 residues. Germline V lookup: CDR1 MNHEY, CDR2 SVGAGI. Trimming removed 0 bases from V and 2 bases from J, with 10 bases in between. CDR3 amino acids: CASSYSIMGNTEAFF. The CDR3 DNA reads as TGTGCCAGCAGTTACTCCATCATGGGTAACACTGAAGCTTTCTTT.

This chain joins TRBV19 and TRBJ1-2, with D possibly matching TRBD1 (6 bases). Germline CDR1 LNHDA, CDR2 SQIVND (reference sequence). V gave up 2 bases and J gave up 4 bases, with 17 bases separating them. This CDR3 is 16 amino acids long. Here the CDR3 DNA reads TGTGCCAGTAGTATAACGAGGGGGGTCCCATCCTATGGCTACACCTTC. This translates into CASSITRGVPSYGYTF.

V usage is TRBV29-1 and J usage is TRBJ1-1, with D hard to call. Trimming took 4 bases from V and 0 from J, leaving 15 bases between them. This CDR3 contains 15 residues. Germline CDR1 is SQVTM and CDR2 is ANQGSEA. CDR3 residues: CSVGLVGGMNTEAFF. DNA of the CDR3: TGCAGCGTTGGGTTGGTAGGAGGCATGAACACTGAAGCTTTCTTT.

The genes are TRBV11-3 and TRBJ2-3; D gene ambiguous. CDR1 is SGHNT and CDR2 is YENEEA in the germline V gene. V lost 5 bases and J lost 0, with 12 bases in between. The CDR3 is made up of 15 amino acids. CDR3 DNA sequence: TGTGCCAGCAGCCTCCGCCCCCGGAGCACAGATACGCAGTATTTT. Amino acids: CASSLRPRSTDTQYF.

Comments on this clone: Other nucleotide sequences from this sample produce the same CDR3. The genes are TRBV15 and TRBJ2-3, with D perhaps being TRBD1 or TRBD2 (7 bases each). Looked up from germline, CDR1 is LNHNV and CDR2 is YYDKDF (reference sequence). The CDR3 is made up of 18 amino acids. V lost 3 bases and J 4 bases, leaving 23 bases between the germline ends. CDR3 amino acids: CATSRWGRGRNRPDTQYF. The CDR3 DNA reads TGTGCCACCAGCAGGTGGGGGAGGGGGCGGAATCGACCAGATACGCAGTATTTT.

This chain connects TRBV5-6 to TRBJ2-7; unclear D gene. CDR3 size: 14 residues. The germline V and J ends were trimmed by 1 base and 7 bases, with 15 bases remaining between them. Germline V gene lookup returns CDR1 SGHDT and CDR2 YYEEEE. The CDR3 here is CASSLYGAPTEQYF. The CDR3 nucleotides read TGTGCCAGCAGCTTGTACGGCGCTCCTACGGAGCAGTACTTC. Filled out from reference TRBV5-6 and TRBJ2-7, the complete variable domain reads DAGVTQSPTHLIKTRGQQVTLRCSPKSGHDTVSWYQQALGQGPQFIFQYYEEEERQRGNFPDRFSGHQFPNYSSELNVNALLLGDSALYLCASSLYGAPTEQYFGPGTRLTVT.

The J gene is TRBJ1-4, the V gene TRBV7-9; 9 bases align to TRBD1. The length of the CDR3 is 17 residues. V was pared by 4 bases and J by 6 bases, with 12 bases of the junction left unmatched. The germline CDR1 and CDR2 sequences are SEHNR and FQNEAQ (reference sequence). The CDR3 nucleotides read TGTGCCAGCAGCTGGGGGAGGACAGGGGTCTGGGATGAAAAACTGTTTTTT. Its translation is CASSWGRTGVWDEKLFF.

This chain links TRBV18 with TRBJ2-7; possible D gene TRBD2, 6 bases. From germline, CDR1 is KGHSH and CDR2 LQKENI. V lost 8 bases, J lost 2 bases, and 10 bases lay in between. The CDR3 covers 12 residues. The CDR3 is CASAGPTYEQYF. CDR3 DNA: TGTGCCAGCGCGGGACCCACCTACGAGCAGTACTTC.

V is TRBV11-2 and J is TRBJ2-5; TRBD1 matches at 7 bases. The CDR3 is 15 amino acids. The V and J ends lost 5 bases and 5 bases, in that order; junction bases with no gene match: 11. In germline, CDR1 is SGHAT, CDR2 FQNNGV. The CDR3 DNA follows: TGTGCCAGCAGCGGTGACAGGGTGTCGTTCGAGACCCAGTACTTC. Amino acid sequence: CASSGDRVSFETQYF.

The rearrangement joins TRBV5-8 to TRBJ2-1, with unresolved D. Germline assignment: CDR1 SGHTS and CDR2 YDEGEE. V was clipped by 0 bases and J by 8 bases, with 3 bases between them. CDR3 length: 11 amino acids. For the CDR3, the DNA is TGTGCCAGCAGCTTGGCCTATGAGCAGTTCTTC. It yields the protein CASSLAYEQFF.